The next 7 T cell receptor beta chains were all read from a single sample in a study of tumor-infiltrating lymphocytes in primary liver carcinoma. Co-extraction of both nucleic acids (RNA and DNA) used roughly 18-34 mg of unsorted bulk tissue. A primer in the constant region served to generate TCR beta cDNA from approximately 460 ng of total RNA. Researchers made the TCR beta libraries by running three nested multiplex PCR rounds with slightly modified ARM-PCR. The two initial PCR rounds, about 9 cycles each, used TRBV1-TRBV30 forward and C-beta reverse primers. One entry per CDR3 protein results from TCRdb running MiXCR on the multiplex PCR reads. The sample includes approximately 80,000 distinct CDR3 sequences, 65% to 75% of them seen just once. Specimen: tumor-adjacent normal liver tissue. These receptors all come from a man aged 35-49 years with primary liver carcinoma and hepatitis B virus infection.

The genes are TRBV6-7 and TRBJ2-1; 7 nucleotides line up with TRBD2. TRBV6-7 is identified as an open reading frame with a role that is uncertain. The CDR3 is 15 amino acids. The J segment lost 7 bases and the V segment lost 11 bases, leaving 17 bases of the junction unmatched. Here the CDR3 reads CAGQREAPWRNEQFF. The CDR3, as DNA: TGTGCCGGACAACGGGAGGCCCCTTGGAGGAATGAGCAGTTCTTC.

A few counts support this clonotype. Just one base apart from a much larger clone, this may be a read error. The chain couples TRBV4-3 to TRBJ2-7; D not certain. V gave up 0 bases and J gave up 2 bases, with 8 bases separating them. The CDR3 is 14 residues long. Germline CDR1 reads LGHNA; CDR2 reads YSLEER. CDR3 nucleotide sequence: TGCGCCAGCAGCCAAGACCCCAGACCCTACGAGCAGTACTTC. It encodes CASSQDPRPYEQYF.

Points on this clonotype: A clone one base away is much larger, so this may be a read error. The V and J genes are TRBV7-9 and TRBJ2-5; possible D gene TRBD2, 5 bases. Germline V gene sequence: CDR1 SEHNR, CDR2 FQNEAQ (reference sequence). Deletions cut 7 bases from V and 0 bases from J, with 12 bases between. CDR3 size: 14 residues. This CDR3 reads CASNLERDQETQYF. CDR3 coding DNA: TGTGCCAGCAACCTAGAGAGGGACCAAGAGACCCAGTACTTC.

This clonotype appeared many times. The CDR3 coding sequence is TGTGCCAGCAGTCCCCGGGCCCTCTGGGAGACCCAGTACTTC. Its protein is CASSPRALWETQYF. This rearrangement joins TRBV12-3 or TRBV12-4 to TRBJ2-5; D remains unclear. Trimming took 5 bases from V and 5 from J, leaving 15 bases between them. The CDR3 runs 14 residues.

This clonotype was found a few times. A read error may produce the germline difference seen at one junction end. The rearrangement uses TRBV11-2 and TRBJ2-1; no firm D call. The V gene's germline CDR1 is SGHAT and CDR2 FQNNGV. CDR3 length: 14 residues. CDR3 coding DNA: TGCGCCAGCAGCTTAGACCGGAGTAGCAATGAGCAGTTCTTC. Translation: CASSLDRSSNEQFF.

This clonotype has only a few counts. The rearrangement links TRBV29-1 to TRBJ2-1; D remains ambiguous. The CDR3 extends over 16 amino acids. The V gene's germline CDR1 is SQVTM and CDR2 ANQGSEA. CDR3 sequence (DNA): TGCATCGTCGCTACGCTTCGGCCCTGGTCCTGTCAAGAGCAGTTCTTC. This gives the protein CIVATLRPWSCQEQFF.

As to this clonotype: In this CDR3 the conserved last residue, phenylalanine or tryptophan, is missing, so a read error is likely. The chain combines TRBV6-6 with TRBJ2-2; TRBD2 aligns across 13 bases. CDR1 is MNHNY, CDR2 SVGAGI, per germline (reference sequence). This CDR3 contains 17 residues. The CDR3 sequence is CVSSSGLAGAATGELFL. CDR3 DNA sequence: TGTGTCAGCAGTTCAGGACTAGCGGGAGCGGCCACCGGGGAGCTGTTTCTT.